This TCR beta chain was observed in a study of blood T cell repertoires in COVID-19. Study context: Whether acute or convalescent, the COVID-19 samples came from the United States, Italy and Spain. PBMCs, B-cell-depleted T cells, or T cells were the source of the cDNA or gDNA that made up the material.

Symptom resolution, clearance, or two negative PCRs marked donors in Cohort 3 as recovered. Trimming pared 4 bases from V and 0 bases from J, leaving 7 bases between. The CDR3 covers 14 residues. CDR1 and CDR2 (germline): MNHEY, SVGAGI. The protocol was immunoSEQ multiplex PCR, while the TCRdb copy is restricted to in-frame clones and leaves out a portion. In the table there are about 130,000 clones, roughly four fifths of which are singletons. The specimen sequenced was PBMCs or T cells enriched from blood (not recorded which). The sequence was collected from a man aged 25 to 40 who had recovered from COVID-19. This chain joins TRBV6-5 and TRBJ2-1; no firm D call. The CDR3 DNA reads TGTGCCAGCAGTTTCGCGAGCTCCTACAATGAGCAGTTCTTC. This encodes CASSFASSYNEQFF.